This T cell receptor beta chain is from a study of cytomegalovirus exposure and HLA in healthy donors. General study findings and limits: Some highly shared sequence variants likely arose as a pipeline artifact.

Remarks on this clone: Its target is unknown.

The PCR used 60 Vbeta and 13 Jbeta primers. Measured with immunoSEQ multiplex PCR; TCRdb has only the in-frame clones, and not every one. The data hold about 190,000 clones, with roughly 90% observed a single time. The sequence derives from a woman aged 30 to 39 in good health and CMV-seronegative. The sequenced sample was PBMCs.

The CDR3 spells CASSLGGLAGGMADTQYF. The CDR3 nucleotides read TGCGCCAGCAGCTTGGGGGGACTAGCGGGGGGGATGGCAGATACGCAGTATTTT. This chain uses TRBV5-1 with TRBJ2-3, with 16 bases that match TRBD2. V dropped 0 bases and J dropped 4; count of bases not matched to a gene: 5. CDR1 is SGHRS, CDR2 YFSETQ, per germline. The CDR3 is 18 amino acids. Full variable domain (remainder filled in from reference TRBV5-1 and TRBJ2-3): KAGVTQTPRYLIKTRGQQVTLSCSPISGHRSVSWYQQTPGQGLQFLFEYFSETQRNKGNFPGRFSGRQFSNSRSEMNVSTLELGDSALYLCASSLGGLAGGMADTQYFGPGTRLTVL.